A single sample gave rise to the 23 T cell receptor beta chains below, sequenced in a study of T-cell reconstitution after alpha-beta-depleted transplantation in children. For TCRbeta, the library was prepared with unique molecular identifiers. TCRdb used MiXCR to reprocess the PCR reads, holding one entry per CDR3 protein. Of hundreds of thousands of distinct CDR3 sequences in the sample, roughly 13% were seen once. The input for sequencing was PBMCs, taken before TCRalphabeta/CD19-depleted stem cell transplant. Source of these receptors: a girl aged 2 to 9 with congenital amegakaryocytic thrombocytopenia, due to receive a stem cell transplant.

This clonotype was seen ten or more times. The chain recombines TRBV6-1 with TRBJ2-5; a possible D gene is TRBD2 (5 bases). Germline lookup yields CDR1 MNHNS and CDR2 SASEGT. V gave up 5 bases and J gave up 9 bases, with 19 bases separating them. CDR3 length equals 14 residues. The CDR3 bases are TGTGCCAGCAGTATGATGAGAGGGTCAGCGGCCCAGTACTTC. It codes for CASSMMRGSAAQYF.

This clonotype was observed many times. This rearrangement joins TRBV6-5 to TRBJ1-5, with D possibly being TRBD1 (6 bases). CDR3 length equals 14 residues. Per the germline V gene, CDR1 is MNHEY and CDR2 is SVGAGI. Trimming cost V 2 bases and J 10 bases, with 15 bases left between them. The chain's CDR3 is CASSYDPGTYPQHF. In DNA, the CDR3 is TGTGCCAGCAGTTACGATCCCGGGACATATCCCCAGCATTTT.

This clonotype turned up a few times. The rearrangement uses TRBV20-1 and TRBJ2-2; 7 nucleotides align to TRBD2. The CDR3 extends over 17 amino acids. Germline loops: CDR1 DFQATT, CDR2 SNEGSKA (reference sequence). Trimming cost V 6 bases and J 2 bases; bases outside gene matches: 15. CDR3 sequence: CSAQTRLLAENTGELFF. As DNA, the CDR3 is TGCAGTGCCCAAACTAGGTTGCTAGCGGAAAACACCGGGGAGCTGTTTTTT.

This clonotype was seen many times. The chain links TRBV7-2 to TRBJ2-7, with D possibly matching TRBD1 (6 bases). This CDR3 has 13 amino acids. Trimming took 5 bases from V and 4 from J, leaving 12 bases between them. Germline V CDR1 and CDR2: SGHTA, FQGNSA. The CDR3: CASSPRQAYEQYF. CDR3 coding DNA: TGTGCCAGCAGCCCCAGACAGGCTTACGAGCAGTACTTC.

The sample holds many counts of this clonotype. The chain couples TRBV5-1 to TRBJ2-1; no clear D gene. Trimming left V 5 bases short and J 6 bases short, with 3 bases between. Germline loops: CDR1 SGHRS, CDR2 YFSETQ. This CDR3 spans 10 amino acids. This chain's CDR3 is CASRGNEQFF. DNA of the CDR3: TGCGCCAGCAGGGGCAATGAGCAGTTCTTC.

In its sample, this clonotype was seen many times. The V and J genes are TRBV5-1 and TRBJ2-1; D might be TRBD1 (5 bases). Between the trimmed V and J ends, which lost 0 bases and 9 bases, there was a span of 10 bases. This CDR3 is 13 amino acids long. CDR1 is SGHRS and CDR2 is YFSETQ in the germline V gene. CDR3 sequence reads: CASSLEGYREQFF. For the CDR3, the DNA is TGCGCCAGCAGCTTGGAGGGGTACCGTGAGCAGTTCTTC.

This chain's CDR3 is CASRDTSGTYEQYF. The CDR3 DNA sequence: TGCGCCAGCAGAGATACTAGCGGGACTTATGAGCAGTACTTC. The chain is built from TRBV10-2 and TRBJ2-7; 10 nucleotides agree with TRBD2. V lost 6 bases, J lost 7 bases, and 9 bases stayed unmatched. Germline-derived CDR1 and CDR2 are WSHSY and SAAADI. CDR3 length equals 14 residues.

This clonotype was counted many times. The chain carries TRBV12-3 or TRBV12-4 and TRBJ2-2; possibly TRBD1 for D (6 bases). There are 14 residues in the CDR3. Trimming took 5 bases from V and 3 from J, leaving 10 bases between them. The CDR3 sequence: CASSPRGDTGELFF. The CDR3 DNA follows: TGTGCCAGCAGTCCCAGGGGTGACACCGGGGAGCTGTTTTTT.

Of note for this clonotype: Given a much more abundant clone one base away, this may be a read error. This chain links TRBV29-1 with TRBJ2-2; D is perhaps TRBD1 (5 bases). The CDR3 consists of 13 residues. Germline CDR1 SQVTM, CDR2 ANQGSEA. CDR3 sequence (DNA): TGCAGCGTTGAGAGAACGGACACCCGGGAGCTGTTTTTT. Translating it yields CSVERTDTRELFF.

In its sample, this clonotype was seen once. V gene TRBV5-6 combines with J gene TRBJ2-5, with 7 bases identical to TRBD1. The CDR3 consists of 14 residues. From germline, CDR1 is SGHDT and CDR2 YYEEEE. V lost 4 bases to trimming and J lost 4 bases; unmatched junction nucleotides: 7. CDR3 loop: CASSRQGTVETQYF. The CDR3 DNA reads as TGTGCCAGCAGCAGACAAGGGACAGTAGAGACCCAGTACTTC.

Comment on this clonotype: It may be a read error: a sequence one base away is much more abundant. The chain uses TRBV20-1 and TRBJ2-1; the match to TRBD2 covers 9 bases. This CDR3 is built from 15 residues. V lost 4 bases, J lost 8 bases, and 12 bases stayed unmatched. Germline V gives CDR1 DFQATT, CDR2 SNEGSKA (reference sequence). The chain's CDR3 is CSAMVSGRSIDEQFF. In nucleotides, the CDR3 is TGCAGTGCTATGGTTAGCGGGAGATCAATAGATGAGCAGTTCTTC.

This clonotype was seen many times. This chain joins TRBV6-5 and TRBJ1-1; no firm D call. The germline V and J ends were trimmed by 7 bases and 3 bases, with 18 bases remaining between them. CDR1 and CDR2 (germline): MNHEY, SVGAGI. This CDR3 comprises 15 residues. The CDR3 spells CASIPPERRYTEAFF. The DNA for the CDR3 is TGTGCCAGCATCCCGCCGGAACGACGGTACACTGAAGCTTTCTTT.

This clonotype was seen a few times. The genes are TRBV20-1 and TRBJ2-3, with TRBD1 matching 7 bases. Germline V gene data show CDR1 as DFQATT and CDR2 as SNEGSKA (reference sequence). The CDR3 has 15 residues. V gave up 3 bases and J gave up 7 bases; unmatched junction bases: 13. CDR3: CSASSTGPEGYTQYF. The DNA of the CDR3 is TGCAGTGCTAGCTCGACAGGGCCCGAGGGATATACGCAGTATTTT.

The CDR3 is CASSVGGLDSTDTQYF. CDR3 coding DNA: TGTGCCAGCAGCGTTGGAGGACTAGACAGCACAGATACGCAGTATTTT. The rearrangement links TRBV11-2 to TRBJ2-3, with TRBD2 matching over 7 bases. From germline, CDR1 is SGHAT and CDR2 FQNNGV. CDR3 length: 16 amino acids. Unmatched junction bases numbered 8, after V lost 5 bases and J lost 0 bases.

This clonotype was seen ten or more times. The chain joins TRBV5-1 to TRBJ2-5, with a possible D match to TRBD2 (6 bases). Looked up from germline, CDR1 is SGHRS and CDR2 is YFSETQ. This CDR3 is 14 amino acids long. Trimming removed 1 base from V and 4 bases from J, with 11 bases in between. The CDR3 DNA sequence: TGCGCCAGCAGCTTGTACAGGAGGGGAGAGACCCAGTACTTC. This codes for CASSLYRRGETQYF.

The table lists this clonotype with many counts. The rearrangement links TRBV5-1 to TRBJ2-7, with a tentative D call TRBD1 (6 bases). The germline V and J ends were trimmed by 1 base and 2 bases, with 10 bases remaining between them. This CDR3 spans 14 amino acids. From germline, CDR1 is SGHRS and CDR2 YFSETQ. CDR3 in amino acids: CASSLSQGPYEQYF. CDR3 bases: TGCGCCAGCAGCTTGTCACAGGGTCCCTACGAGCAGTACTTC.

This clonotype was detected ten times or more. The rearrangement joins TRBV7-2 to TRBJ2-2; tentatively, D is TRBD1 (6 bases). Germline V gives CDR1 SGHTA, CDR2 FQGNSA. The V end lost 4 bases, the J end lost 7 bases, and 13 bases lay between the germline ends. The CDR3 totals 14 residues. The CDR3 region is CASSSNRAFGELFF. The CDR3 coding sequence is TGTGCCAGCAGCTCCAACAGGGCTTTCGGGGAGCTGTTTTTT.

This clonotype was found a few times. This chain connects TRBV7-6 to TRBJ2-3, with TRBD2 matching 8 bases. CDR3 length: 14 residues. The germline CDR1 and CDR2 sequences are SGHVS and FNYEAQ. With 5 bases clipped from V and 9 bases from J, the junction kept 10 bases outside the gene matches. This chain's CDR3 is CASSALTGGPTQYF. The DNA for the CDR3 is TGTGCCAGCAGCGCCCTAACGGGGGGGCCGACGCAGTATTTT.

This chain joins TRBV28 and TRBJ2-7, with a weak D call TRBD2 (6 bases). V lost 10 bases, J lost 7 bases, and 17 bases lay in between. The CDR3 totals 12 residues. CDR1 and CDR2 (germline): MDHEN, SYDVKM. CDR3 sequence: CATTGGPGEQYF. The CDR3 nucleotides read TGTGCCACCACAGGAGGGCCGGGAGAGCAGTACTTC.

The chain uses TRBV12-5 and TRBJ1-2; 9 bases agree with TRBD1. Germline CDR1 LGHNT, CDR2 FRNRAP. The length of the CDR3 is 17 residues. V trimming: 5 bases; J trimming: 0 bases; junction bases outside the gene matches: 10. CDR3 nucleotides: TGTGCTAGTGGTCCAATAACTGACAGGGGGTCTAACTATGGCTACACCTTC. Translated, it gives CASGPITDRGSNYGYTF.

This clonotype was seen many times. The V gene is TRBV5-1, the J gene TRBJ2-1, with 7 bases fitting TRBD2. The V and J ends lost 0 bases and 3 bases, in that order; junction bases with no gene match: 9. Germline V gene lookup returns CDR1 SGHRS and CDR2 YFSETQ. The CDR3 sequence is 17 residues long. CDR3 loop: CASSLEGLVRGYNEQFF. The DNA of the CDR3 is TGCGCCAGCAGCTTGGAAGGACTAGTAAGGGGCTACAATGAGCAGTTCTTC.

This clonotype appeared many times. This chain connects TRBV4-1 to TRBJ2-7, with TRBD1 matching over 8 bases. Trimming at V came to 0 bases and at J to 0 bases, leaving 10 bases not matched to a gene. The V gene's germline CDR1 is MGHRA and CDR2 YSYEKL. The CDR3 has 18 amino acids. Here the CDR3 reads CASSQDWFRTGRSYEQYF. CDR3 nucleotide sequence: TGCGCCAGCAGCCAAGATTGGTTTAGGACAGGGCGCTCCTACGAGCAGTACTTC.

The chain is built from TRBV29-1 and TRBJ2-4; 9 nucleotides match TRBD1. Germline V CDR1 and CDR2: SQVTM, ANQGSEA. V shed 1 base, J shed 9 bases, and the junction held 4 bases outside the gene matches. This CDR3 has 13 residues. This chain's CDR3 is CSVEGDRASIQYF. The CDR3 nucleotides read TGCAGCGTTGAAGGGGACAGGGCCAGCATTCAGTACTTC.